This is a list of T cell receptor beta chains from one sample in a study of Ad26.COV2.S vaccination and SARS-CoV-2 variants. Produced via immunoSEQ multiplex PCR; TCRdb's table is partial and in-frame only. The data hold some 350,000 clones, with about 88% observed a single time. The material was peripheral blood, obtained in a trial of Ad26.COV2.S vaccine versus placebo. Receptors were obtained from a person aged 18-60 years who received the Ad26.COV2.S COVID-19 vaccine or a placebo. Both conserved end residues are part of each CDR3. The order of the fields is D gene, V gene, clone size, J gene, CDR3 protein, CDR3 DNA. A D gene is named only where the DNA matches it firmly. Only part of the rows carry a size: once, few, many, or a class if the clone is expanded.

D: TRBD2; V: TRBV5-1; size: once; J: TRBJ2-1; CDR3: CASSSLTGGSNEQFF; DNA: TGCGCCAGCAGCAGCCTCACGGGGGGGTCCAATGAGCAGTTCTTC
D: NA; V: TRBV14; size: NA; J: TRBJ1-3; CDR3: CASSQVGNTIYF; DNA: TGTGCCAGCAGCCAAGTAGGAAACACCATATATTTT
D: NA; V: TRBV2; size: NA; J: TRBJ2-7; CDR3: CASSGNRPYEQYF; DNA: TGTGCCAGCAGTGGAAACAGGCCCTACGAGCAGTACTTC
D: NA; V: TRBV6-6; size: few; J: TRBJ1-6; CDR3: CASSRNTGSSYNSPLHF; DNA: TGTGCCAGCAGTCGCAATACAGGGAGCTCCTATAATTCACCCCTCCACTTT
D: TRBD1; V: TRBV2; size: NA; J: TRBJ2-5; CDR3: CASSEQGQETQYF; DNA: TGTGCCAGCAGTGAACAGGGACAGGAGACCCAGTACTTC
D: NA; V: TRBV7-2; size: NA; J: TRBJ1-2; CDR3: CASSLAPNPNYGYTF; DNA: TGTGCCAGCAGCTTAGCACCCAACCCTAACTATGGCTACACCTTC
D: TRBD1; V: TRBV7-2; size: NA; J: TRBJ2-4; CDR3: CASSLAGGRTKNIQYF; DNA: TGTGCCAGCAGCTTAGCAGGGGGCAGGACCAAAAACATTCAGTACTTC
D: NA; V: TRBV14; size: NA; J: TRBJ1-4; CDR3: CASSQTGRGRNEKLFF; DNA: TGTGCCAGCAGCCAGACCGGTCGGGGCCGGAATGAAAAACTGTTTTTT
D: NA; V: TRBV10-3; size: once; J: TRBJ1-1; CDR3: CANQQGANTEAFF; DNA: TGTGCCAACCAACAGGGCGCGAACACTGAAGCTTTCTTT
D: NA; V: TRBV30; size: NA; J: TRBJ1-5; CDR3: CAWSVSPRNQPQHF; DNA: TGTGCCTGGAGTGTATCGCCCCGGAATCAGCCCCAGCATTTT
D: NA; V: TRBV7-8; size: NA; J: TRBJ2-1; CDR3: CASSLFIAQLKLKNHNEQFF; DNA: TGTGCCAGCAGCTTATTCATAGCCCAACTAAAGTTAAAGAATCACAATGAGCAGTTCTTC
D: NA; V: TRBV27; size: NA; J: TRBJ1-5; CDR3: CASSRGRGNQPQHF; DNA: TGTGCCAGCAGCCGAGGTAGAGGCAATCAGCCCCAGCATTTT
D: NA; V: TRBV5-4; size: NA; J: TRBJ2-7; CDR3: CASSYRGSSSYEQYF; DNA: TGTGCCAGCAGCTACAGAGGATCTAGCTCCTACGAGCAGTACTTC
D: NA; V: TRBV25-1; size: NA; J: TRBJ2-7; CDR3: CASSEYPAAGGVQYF; DNA: TGTGCCAGCAGTGAATATCCGGCCGCCGGAGGAGTGCAGTACTTC
D: NA; V: TRBV30; size: NA; J: TRBJ1-4; CDR3: CAWSLRANEKLFF; DNA: TGTGCCTGGAGTCTAAGAGCTAATGAAAAACTGTTTTTT
D: NA; V: TRBV21-1; size: NA; J: TRBJ2-2; CDR3: CASSKGRISNTGELFF; DNA: TGTGCCAGCAGCAAAGGTCGGATTTCGAACACCGGGGAGCTGTTTTTT
D: NA; V: TRBV2; size: NA; J: TRBJ1-3; CDR3: CASSLSTGTGNTIYF; DNA: TGTGCCAGCAGTCTCTCCACAGGGACTGGAAACACCATATATTTT
D: NA; V: TRBV2; size: NA; J: TRBJ1-5; CDR3: CASSIQGGNQPQHF; DNA: TGTGCCAGCAGTATACAGGGCGGCAATCAGCCCCAGCATTTT
D: TRBD1; V: TRBV7-6; size: many; J: TRBJ1-1; CDR3: CASKGAGYTEAFF; DNA: TGTGCCAGCAAGGGGGCTGGATACACTGAAGCTTTCTTT
D: NA; V: TRBV19; size: once; J: TRBJ1-4; CDR3: CASSIGGRSGKLFF; DNA: TGTGCCAGTAGTATAGGGGGCAGGTCAGGAAAACTGTTTTTT
D: NA; V: TRBV30; size: NA; J: TRBJ2-3; CDR3: CAWTGGTDTQYF; DNA: TGTGCCTGGACGGGGGGCACAGATACGCAGTATTTT
D: NA; V: TRBV6-2/TRBV6-3; size: NA; J: TRBJ1-2; CDR3: CASSYSKGTESSRGSDGYTF; DNA: TGTGCCAGCAGTTACTCGAAGGGTACCGAGAGCAGCAGGGGCTCAGATGGCTACACCTTC
D: NA; V: TRBV28; size: NA; J: TRBJ2-1; CDR3: CASSSGGSEQFF; DNA: TGTGCCAGCAGCTCTGGGGGGAGTGAGCAGTTCTTC
D: TRBD1; V: TRBV29-1; size: NA; J: TRBJ2-5; CDR3: CSVVSTGGETQYF; DNA: TGCAGCGTTGTCTCTACAGGGGGAGAGACCCAGTACTTC
D: TRBD1; V: TRBV15; size: NA; J: TRBJ2-5; CDR3: CATGMTGGQETQYF; DNA: TGTGCCACCGGAATGACAGGGGGGCAAGAGACCCAGTACTTC
D: NA; V: TRBV5-1; size: NA; J: TRBJ2-1; CDR3: CASSFRDRSYNEQFF; DNA: TGCGCCAGCAGCTTCAGGGACCGCTCCTACAATGAGCAGTTCTTC
D: TRBD2; V: TRBV6-4; size: NA; J: TRBJ2-1; CDR3: CASSARESSYNEQFF; DNA: TGTGCCAGCAGCGCGCGGGAGAGCTCCTACAATGAGCAGTTCTTC
D: NA; V: TRBV19; size: once; J: TRBJ1-1; CDR3: CASSTRDLNTEAFF; DNA: TGTGCCAGTAGTACCAGGGACCTGAACACTGAAGCTTTCTTT
D: NA; V: TRBV30; size: NA; J: TRBJ1-1; CDR3: CAWSVWGGPNTEAFF; DNA: TGTGCCTGGAGTGTATGGGGCGGCCCGAACACTGAAGCTTTCTTT
D: NA; V: TRBV29-1; size: NA; J: TRBJ2-3; CDR3: CSVDGVGVPLTDTQYF; DNA: TGCAGCGTTGATGGTGTAGGAGTTCCCCTCACAGATACGCAGTATTTT
D: NA; V: TRBV6-7; size: NA; J: TRBJ2-1; CDR3: CASRGLHNEQFF; DNA: TGTGCCAGCAGGGGACTTCACAATGAGCAGTTCTTC
D: NA; V: TRBV9; size: NA; J: TRBJ2-3; CDR3: CASSVVGSTDTQYF; DNA: TGTGCCAGCAGCGTAGTGGGCAGCACAGATACGCAGTATTTT